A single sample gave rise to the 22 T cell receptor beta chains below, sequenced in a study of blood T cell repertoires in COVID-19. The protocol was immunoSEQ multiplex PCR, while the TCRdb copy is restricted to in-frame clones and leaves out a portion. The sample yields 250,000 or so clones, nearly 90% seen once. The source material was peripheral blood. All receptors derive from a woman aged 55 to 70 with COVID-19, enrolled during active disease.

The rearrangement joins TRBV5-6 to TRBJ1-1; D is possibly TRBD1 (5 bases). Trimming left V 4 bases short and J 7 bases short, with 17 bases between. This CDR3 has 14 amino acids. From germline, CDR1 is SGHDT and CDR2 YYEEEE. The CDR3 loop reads CASSMGPQDSEAFF. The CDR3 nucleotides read TGTGCCAGCAGCATGGGACCGCAAGACAGTGAAGCTTTCTTT.

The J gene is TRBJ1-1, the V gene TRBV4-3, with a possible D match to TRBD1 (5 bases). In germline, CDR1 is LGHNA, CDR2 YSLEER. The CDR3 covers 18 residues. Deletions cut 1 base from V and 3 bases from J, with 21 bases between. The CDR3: CASSQAISPWRGDTEAFF. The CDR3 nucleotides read TGCGCCAGCAGCCAAGCGATTTCTCCCTGGCGGGGGGACACTGAAGCTTTCTTT.

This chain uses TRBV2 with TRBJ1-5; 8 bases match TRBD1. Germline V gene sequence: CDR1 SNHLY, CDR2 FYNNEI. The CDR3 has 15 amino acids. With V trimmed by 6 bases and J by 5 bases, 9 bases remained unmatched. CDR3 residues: CASRAWTGSYQPQHF. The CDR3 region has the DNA TGTGCCAGCAGAGCTTGGACAGGGAGTTATCAGCCCCAGCATTTT.

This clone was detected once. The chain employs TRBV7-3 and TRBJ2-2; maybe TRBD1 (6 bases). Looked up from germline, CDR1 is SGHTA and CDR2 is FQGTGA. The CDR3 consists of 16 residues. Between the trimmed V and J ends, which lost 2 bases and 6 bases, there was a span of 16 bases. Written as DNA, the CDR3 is TGTGCCAGCAGCTTAGTGGCCCAGGGGACGGCCGGGGAGCTGTTTTTT. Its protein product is CASSLVAQGTAGELFF.

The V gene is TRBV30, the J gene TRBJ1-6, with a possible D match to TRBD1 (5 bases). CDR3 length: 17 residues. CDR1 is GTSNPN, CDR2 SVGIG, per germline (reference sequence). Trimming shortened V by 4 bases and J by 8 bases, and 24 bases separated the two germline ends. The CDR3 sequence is CAWTKSAPGGDDSPLHF. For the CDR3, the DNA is TGTGCCTGGACTAAAAGTGCTCCCGGGGGTGACGATTCACCCCTCCACTTT.

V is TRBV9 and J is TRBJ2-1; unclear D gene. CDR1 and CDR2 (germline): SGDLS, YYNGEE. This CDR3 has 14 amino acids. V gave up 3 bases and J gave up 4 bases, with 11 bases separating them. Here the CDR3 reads CASSGEVAYNEQFF. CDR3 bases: TGTGCCAGCAGCGGCGAGGTAGCTTACAATGAGCAGTTCTTC.

The DNA of the CDR3 is TGTGCCAGTAGTCCCCGTAGGGGGCAGGCTGAAGCTTTCTTT. Its translation is CASSPRRGQAEAFF. This chain connects TRBV19 to TRBJ1-1; TRBD1 matches 7 bases. This CDR3 contains 14 residues. The germline gives CDR1 LNHDA, CDR2 SQIVND (reference sequence). V shed 5 bases, J shed 6 bases, and the junction held 9 bases outside the gene matches.

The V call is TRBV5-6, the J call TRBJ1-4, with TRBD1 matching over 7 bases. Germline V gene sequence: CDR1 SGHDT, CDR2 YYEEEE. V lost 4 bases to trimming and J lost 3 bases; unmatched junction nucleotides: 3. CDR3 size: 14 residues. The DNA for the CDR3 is TGTGCCAGCAGCGCGACAGGGCCTAATGAAAAACTGTTTTTT. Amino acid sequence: CASSATGPNEKLFF. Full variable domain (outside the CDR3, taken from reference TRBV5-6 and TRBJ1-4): DAGVTQSPTHLIKTRGQQVTLRCSPKSGHDTVSWYQQALGQGPQFIFQYYEEEERQRGNFPDRFSGHQFPNYSSELNVNALLLGDSALYLCASSATGPNEKLFFGSGTQLSVL.

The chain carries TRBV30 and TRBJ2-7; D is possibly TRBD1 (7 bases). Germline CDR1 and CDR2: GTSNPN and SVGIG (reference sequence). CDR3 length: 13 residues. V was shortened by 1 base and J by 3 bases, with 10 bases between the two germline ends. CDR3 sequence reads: CAWSGRGLYEQYF. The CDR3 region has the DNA TGTGCCTGGAGTGGGAGGGGGCTCTACGAGCAGTACTTC.

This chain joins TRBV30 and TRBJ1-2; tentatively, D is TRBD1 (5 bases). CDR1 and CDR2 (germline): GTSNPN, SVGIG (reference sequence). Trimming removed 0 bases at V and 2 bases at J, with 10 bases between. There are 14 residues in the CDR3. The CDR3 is CAWSVGGGNYGYTF. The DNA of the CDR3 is TGTGCCTGGAGTGTCGGGGGTGGGAACTATGGCTACACCTTC.

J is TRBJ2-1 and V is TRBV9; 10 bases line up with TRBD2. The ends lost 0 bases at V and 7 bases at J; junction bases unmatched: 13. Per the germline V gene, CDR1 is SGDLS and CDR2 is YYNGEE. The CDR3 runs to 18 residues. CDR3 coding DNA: TGTGCCAGCAGCGTAGCGGTGGTTGGAGCGGGGGGGTGGAATGAGCAGTTCTTC. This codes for CASSVAVVGAGGWNEQFF.

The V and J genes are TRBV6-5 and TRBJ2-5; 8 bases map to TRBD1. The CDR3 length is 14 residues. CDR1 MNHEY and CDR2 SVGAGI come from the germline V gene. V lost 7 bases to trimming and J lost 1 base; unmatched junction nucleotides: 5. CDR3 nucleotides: TGTGCCAGCACCAGGGACAGGCTCCAAGAGACCCAGTACTTC. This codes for CASTRDRLQETQYF.

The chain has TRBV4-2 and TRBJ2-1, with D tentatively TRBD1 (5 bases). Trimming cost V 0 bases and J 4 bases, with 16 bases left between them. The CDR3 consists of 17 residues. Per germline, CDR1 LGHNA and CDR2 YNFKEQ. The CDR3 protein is CASSQDFTGMQYNEQFF. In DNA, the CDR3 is TGTGCCAGCAGCCAAGATTTTACAGGCATGCAGTACAATGAGCAGTTCTTC.

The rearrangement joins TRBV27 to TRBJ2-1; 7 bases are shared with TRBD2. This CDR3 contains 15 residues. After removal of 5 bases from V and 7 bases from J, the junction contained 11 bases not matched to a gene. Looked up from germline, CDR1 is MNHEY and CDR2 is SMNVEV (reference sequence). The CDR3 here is CASSTRWLAENEQFF. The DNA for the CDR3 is TGTGCCAGCAGTACCCGATGGCTAGCGGAGAATGAGCAGTTCTTC.

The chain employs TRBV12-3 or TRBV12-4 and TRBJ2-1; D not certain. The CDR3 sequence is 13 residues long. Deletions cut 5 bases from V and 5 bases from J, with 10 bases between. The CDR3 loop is CASSPTLHNEQFF. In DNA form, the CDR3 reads TGTGCCAGCAGTCCGACTCTCCACAATGAGCAGTTCTTC.

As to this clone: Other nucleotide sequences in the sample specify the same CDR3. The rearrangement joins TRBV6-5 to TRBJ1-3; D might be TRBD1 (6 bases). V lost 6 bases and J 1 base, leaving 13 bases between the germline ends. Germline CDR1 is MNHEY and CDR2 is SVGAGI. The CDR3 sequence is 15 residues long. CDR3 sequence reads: CASRVQGRSGNTIYF. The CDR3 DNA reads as TGTGCCAGCAGAGTACAGGGACGGTCTGGAAACACCATATATTTT.

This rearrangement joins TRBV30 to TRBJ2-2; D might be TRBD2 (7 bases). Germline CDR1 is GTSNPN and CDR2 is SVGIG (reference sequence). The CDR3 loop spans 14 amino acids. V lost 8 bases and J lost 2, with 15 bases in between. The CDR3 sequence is CAGGGGVNTGELFF. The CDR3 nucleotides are TGTGCCGGAGGGGGAGGGGTCAACACCGGGGAGCTGTTTTTT.

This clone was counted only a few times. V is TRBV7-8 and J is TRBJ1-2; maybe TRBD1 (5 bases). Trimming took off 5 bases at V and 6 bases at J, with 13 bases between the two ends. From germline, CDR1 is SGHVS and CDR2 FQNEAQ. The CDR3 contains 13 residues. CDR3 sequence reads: CASSKTVENGYTF. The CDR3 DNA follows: TGTGCCAGCAGCAAGACAGTGGAGAATGGCTACACCTTC.

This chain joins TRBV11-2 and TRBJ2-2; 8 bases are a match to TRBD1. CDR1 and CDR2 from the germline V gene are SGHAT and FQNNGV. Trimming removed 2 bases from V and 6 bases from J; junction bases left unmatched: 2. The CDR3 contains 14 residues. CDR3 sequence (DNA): TGTGCCAGCAGCTTATACAGGGGGGCCGGGGAGCTGTTTTTT. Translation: CASSLYRGAGELFF. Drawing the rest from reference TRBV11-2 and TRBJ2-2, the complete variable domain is EAGVAQSPRYKIIEKRQSVAFWCNPISGHATLYWYQQILGQGPKLLIQFQNNGVVDDSQLPKDRFSAERLKGVDSTLKIQPAKLEDSAVYLCASSLYRGAGELFFGEGSRLTVL.

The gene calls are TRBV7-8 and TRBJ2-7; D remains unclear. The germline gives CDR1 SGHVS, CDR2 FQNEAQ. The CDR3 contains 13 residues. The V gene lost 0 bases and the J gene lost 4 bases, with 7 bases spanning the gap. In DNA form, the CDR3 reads TGTGCCAGCAGCTTAGCGGCCGGGTACGAGCAGTACTTC. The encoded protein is CASSLAAGYEQYF.

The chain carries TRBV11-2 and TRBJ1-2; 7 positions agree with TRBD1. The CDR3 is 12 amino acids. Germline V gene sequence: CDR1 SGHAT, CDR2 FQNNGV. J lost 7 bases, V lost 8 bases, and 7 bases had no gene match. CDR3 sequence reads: CASAGTVAGYTF. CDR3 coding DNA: TGTGCCAGCGCTGGGACAGTCGCTGGCTACACCTTC.

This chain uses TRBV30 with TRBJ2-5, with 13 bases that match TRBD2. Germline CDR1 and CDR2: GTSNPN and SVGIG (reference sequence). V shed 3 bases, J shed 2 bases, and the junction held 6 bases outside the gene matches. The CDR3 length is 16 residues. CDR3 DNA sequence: TGTGCCTGGAGGGCCCGACTAGCGGGGGGACAAGAGACCCAGTACTTC. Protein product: CAWRARLAGGQETQYF.